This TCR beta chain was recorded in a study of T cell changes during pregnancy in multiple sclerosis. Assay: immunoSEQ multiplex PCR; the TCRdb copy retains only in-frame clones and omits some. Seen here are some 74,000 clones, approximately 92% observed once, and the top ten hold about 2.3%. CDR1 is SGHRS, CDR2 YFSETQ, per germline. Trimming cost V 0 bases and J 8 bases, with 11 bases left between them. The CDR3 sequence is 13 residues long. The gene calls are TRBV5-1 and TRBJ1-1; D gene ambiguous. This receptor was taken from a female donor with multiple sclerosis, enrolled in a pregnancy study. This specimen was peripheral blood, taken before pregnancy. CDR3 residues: CASSLVVGLEAFF. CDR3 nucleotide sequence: TGCGCCAGCAGCTTGGTAGTCGGTCTAGAAGCTTTCTTT.